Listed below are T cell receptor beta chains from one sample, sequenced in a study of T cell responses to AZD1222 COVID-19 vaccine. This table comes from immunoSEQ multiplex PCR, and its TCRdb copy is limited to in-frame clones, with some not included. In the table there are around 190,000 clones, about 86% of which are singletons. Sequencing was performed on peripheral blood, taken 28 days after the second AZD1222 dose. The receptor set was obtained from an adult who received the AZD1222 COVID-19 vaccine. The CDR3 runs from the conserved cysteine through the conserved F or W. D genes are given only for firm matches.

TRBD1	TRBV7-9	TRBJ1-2	CASSLGGQGNYGYTF	TGTGCCAGCAGCTTAGGGGGACAGGGGAACTATGGCTACACCTTC
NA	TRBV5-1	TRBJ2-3	CASSPGTDTDTQYF	TGCGCCAGCAGCCCCGGGACGGACACAGATACGCAGTATTTT
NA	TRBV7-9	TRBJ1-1	CASSFNGGWGAGSTEAFF	TGTGCCAGCAGCTTTAATGGTGGGTGGGGCGCGGGGAGCACTGAAGCTTTCTTT
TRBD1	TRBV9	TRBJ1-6	CASSVGQGVGNSPLHF	TGTGCCAGCAGCGTAGGACAGGGGGTTGGGAATTCACCCCTCCACTTT
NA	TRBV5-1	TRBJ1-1	CASSRGPTGTFMNTEAFF	TGCGCCAGCAGCCGGGGGCCGACAGGAACTTTCATGAACACTGAAGCTTTCTTT
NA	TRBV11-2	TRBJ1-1	CASSLVPGGVLNTEAFF	TGTGCCAGCAGCTTAGTCCCCGGGGGCGTTTTGAACACTGAAGCTTTCTTT
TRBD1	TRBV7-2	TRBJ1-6	CASSYDRVPNSPLHF	TGTGCCAGCAGCTACGACAGGGTTCCAAATTCACCCCTCCACTTT
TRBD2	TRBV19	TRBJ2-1	CASSIDGLAGQFYNEQFF	TGTGCCAGTAGTATAGACGGACTAGCGGGGCAGTTCTACAATGAGCAGTTCTTC
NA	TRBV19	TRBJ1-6	CATSEGRGSPLHF	TGTGCCACCAGCGAGGGTAGGGGTTCACCCCTCCACTTT
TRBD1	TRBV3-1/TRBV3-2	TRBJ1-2	CASSQPLGQNTF	TGTGCCAGCAGCCAACCCCTGGGACAGAACACCTTC
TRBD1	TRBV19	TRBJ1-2	CASTLSGGQSYGYTF	TGTGCCAGTACCCTATCGGGGGGACAGAGCTATGGCTACACCTTC
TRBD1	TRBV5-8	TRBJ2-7	CASSLDGTGGINEQYF	TGTGCCAGCAGCTTGGACGGGACAGGGGGAATCAACGAGCAGTACTTC
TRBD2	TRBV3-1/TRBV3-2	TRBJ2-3	CASTGTSGGTDTQYF	TGTGCCAGCACCGGGACTAGCGGGGGCACAGATACGCAGTATTTT